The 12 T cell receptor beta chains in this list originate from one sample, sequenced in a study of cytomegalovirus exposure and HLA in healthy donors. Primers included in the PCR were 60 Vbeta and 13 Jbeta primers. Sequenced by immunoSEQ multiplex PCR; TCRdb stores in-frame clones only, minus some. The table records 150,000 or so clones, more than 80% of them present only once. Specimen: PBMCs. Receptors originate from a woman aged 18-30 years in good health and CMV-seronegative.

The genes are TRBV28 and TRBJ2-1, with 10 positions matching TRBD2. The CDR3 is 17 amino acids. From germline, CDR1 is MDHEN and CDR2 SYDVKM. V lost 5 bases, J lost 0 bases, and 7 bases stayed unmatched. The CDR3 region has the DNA TGTGCCAGCAGTCGGCCTAGCGGGAGTGGCTCCTACAATGAGCAGTTCTTC. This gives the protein CASSRPSGSGSYNEQFF.

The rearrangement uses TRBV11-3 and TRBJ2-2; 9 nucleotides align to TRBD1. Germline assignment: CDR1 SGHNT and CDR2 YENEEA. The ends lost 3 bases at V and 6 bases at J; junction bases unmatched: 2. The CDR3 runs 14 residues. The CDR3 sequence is CASSFRTGAGELFF. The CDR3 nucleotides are TGTGCCAGCAGCTTCCGGACAGGGGCCGGGGAGCTGTTTTTT.

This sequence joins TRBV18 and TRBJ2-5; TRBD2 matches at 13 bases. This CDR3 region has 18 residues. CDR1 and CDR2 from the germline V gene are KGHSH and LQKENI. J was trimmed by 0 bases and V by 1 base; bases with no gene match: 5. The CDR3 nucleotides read TGTGCCAGCTCACCACAGACTAGCGGGAGGCTGAACCAAGAGACCCAGTACTTC. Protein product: CASSPQTSGRLNQETQYF.

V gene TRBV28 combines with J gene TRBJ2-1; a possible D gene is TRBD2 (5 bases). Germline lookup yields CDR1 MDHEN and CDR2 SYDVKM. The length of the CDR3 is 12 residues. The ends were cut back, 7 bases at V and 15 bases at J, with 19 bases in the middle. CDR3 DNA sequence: TGTGCCAGCACCCCGAGTATGGGAGATGGGTTCTTC. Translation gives CASTPSMGDGFF.

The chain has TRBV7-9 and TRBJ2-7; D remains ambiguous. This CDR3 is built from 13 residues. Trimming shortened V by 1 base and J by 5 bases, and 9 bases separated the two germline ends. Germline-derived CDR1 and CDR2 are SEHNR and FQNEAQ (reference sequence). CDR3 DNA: TGTGCCAGCAGCTTAGGTCAGGCCAACGAGCAGTACTTC. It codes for CASSLGQANEQYF.

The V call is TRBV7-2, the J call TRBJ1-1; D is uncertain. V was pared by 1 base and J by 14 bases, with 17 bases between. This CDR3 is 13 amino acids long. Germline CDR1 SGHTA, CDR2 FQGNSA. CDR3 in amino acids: CASSLVKGGHPFF. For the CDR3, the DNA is TGTGCCAGCAGCTTAGTTAAAGGCGGCCACCCCTTCTTT.

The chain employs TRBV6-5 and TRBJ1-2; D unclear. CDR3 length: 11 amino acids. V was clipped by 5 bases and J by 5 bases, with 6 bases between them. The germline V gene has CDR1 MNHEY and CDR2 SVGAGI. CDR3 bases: TGTGCCAGCAGTGAAGCTTATGGCTACACCTTC. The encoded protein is CASSEAYGYTF.

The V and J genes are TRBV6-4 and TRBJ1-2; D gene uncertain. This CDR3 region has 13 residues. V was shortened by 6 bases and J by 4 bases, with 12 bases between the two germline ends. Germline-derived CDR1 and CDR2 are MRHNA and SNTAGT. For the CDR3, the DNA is TGTGCCAGCAGGGACGGGAGGAGCTATGGCTACACCTTC. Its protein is CASRDGRSYGYTF.

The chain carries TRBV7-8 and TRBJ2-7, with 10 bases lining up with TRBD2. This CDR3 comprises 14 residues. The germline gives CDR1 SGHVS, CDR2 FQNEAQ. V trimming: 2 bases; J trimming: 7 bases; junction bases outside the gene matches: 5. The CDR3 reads CASSLLAGAGEQYF. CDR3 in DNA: TGTGCCAGCAGCTTACTAGCGGGAGCGGGGGAGCAGTACTTC. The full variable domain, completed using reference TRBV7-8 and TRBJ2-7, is GAGVSQSPRYKVAKRGQDVALRCDPISGHVSLFWYQQALGQGPEFLTYFQNEAQLDKSGLPSDRFFAERPEGSVSTLKIQRTQQEDSAVYLCASSLLAGAGEQYFGPGTRLTVT.

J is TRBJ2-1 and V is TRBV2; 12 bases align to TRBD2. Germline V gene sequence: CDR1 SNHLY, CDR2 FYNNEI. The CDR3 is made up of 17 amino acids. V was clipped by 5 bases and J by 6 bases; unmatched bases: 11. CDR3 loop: CASSPRTSGIGVNEQFF. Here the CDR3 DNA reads TGTGCCAGCAGTCCTCGGACTAGCGGGATAGGGGTCAATGAGCAGTTCTTC.

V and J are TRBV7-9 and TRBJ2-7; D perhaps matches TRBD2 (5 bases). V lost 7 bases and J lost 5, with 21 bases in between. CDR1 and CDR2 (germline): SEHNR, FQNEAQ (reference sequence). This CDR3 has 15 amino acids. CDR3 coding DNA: TGTGCCAGCATCCCTCCCCCAGCGGCGGTTAACGAGCAGTACTTC. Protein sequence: CASIPPPAAVNEQYF. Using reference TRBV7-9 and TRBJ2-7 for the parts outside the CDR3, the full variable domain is DTGVSQNPRHKITKRGQNVTFRCDPISEHNRLYWYRQTLGQGPEFLTYFQNEAQLEKSRLLSDRFSAERPKGSFSTLEIQRTEQGDSAMYLCASIPPPAAVNEQYFGPGTRLTVT.

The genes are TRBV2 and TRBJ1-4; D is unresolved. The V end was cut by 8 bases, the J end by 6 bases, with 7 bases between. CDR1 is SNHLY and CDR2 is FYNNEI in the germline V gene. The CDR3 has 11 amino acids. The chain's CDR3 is CASVGDEKLFF. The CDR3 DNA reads TGTGCCAGCGTCGGGGATGAAAAACTGTTTTTT.